This T cell receptor beta chain was captured in a study of Ad26.COV2.S vaccination and SARS-CoV-2 variants. Sample treatment: roughly 19 received Ad26.COV2.S at low or high dose, single or two shots; roughly five received placebo; per-sample allocation not given. Sampling was performed 63 days after the first vaccine or placebo injection. Sequencing used immunoSEQ multiplex PCR; TCRdb keeps in-frame clones, though not all of them. This table has about 450,000 clones, 89% appearing once. The V end was cut by 0 bases, the J end by 7 bases, with 8 bases between. CDR1 is SGHRS and CDR2 is YFSETQ in the germline V gene. The CDR3 sequence is 13 residues long.

The chain joins TRBV5-1 to TRBJ1-5; D is undetermined. The TCR was taken from a person aged 18-60 years who received the Ad26.COV2.S COVID-19 vaccine or a placebo. The source material was peripheral blood, sampled in a trial of Ad26.COV2.S vaccine versus placebo. Here the CDR3 DNA reads TGCGCCAGCAGCTTGGAAGGTGAGCAGCCCCAGCATTTT. It translates to CASSLEGEQPQHF.